This record looks at one T cell receptor (beta chain) sequence and its context. Antigen: not known. These data come from a study of neoadjuvant anti-PD-1 for oral cavity cancer. About the study: Patients without progression received a fourth nivolumab dose around day 43, then surgical resection on days 50-56.

TCRdb's copy holds only in-frame clones and misses some; the assay was immunoSEQ multiplex PCR. The repertoire holds about 68,000 clones, with 70% to 90% as singletons. Notes on the study in general: Pretreatment Treg/Th17 ratio correlated inversely with post-treatment tumor clonality.

Indicated time point: after neoadjuvant nivolumab, at surgical resection. Stage II-IVA oral cavity squamous cell carcinoma was new and untreated by systemic or radiation therapy. Analysis of PBMCs was direct, with no culture step. The germline V gene has CDR1 MNHEY and CDR2 SMNVEV (reference sequence). This CDR3 comprises 15 residues. Between the trimmed V and J ends, which lost 5 bases and 0 bases, there was a span of 10 bases. The origin of this receptor is a person aged 35 to 85 with oral cavity squamous cell carcinoma. The chain has TRBV27 and TRBJ1-4; D is uncertain. Here the sequenced sample was PBMCs, taken after nivolumab (anti-PD-1) treatment. The CDR3 nucleotides read TGTGCCAGCAGTCCCCGACGGACAACTAATGAAAAACTGTTTTTT. Protein: CASSPRRTTNEKLFF.